This T cell receptor (beta chain) originates from a study of technical replicates of blood from a handful of donors. V lost 6 bases, J lost 2 bases, and 11 bases stayed unmatched. This CDR3 is 17 amino acids long. CDR1 is WSHSY, CDR2 SAAADI, per germline. Method: immunoSEQ multiplex PCR; TCRdb's copy keeps in-frame clones and lacks some. The sample lists approximately 89,000 clones, around 95% seen once, with 0.2% to 0.3% in the top ten. This chain joins TRBV10-2 and TRBJ2-3; 10 nucleotides match TRBD2. The source material was T cells isolated from PBMCs. The receptor's source is a human donor in good health. CDR3 sequence (DNA): TGCGCCAGCAGAGAGCTGACTAGCGGGCATCCCACAGATACGCAGTATTTT. It codes for CASRELTSGHPTDTQYF.